A selection of T cell receptor beta chains follows, all from one sample in a study of metastatic and nonmetastatic thyroid tumors. TCRdb re-called clones via MiXCR from the PCR reads. The sample contains around 35,000 clones, roughly 17% of which appear only once. The sequenced sample consisted of blood. The receptors were sampled from a female donor with papillary thyroid cancer or a benign thyroid nodule (not recorded which). Some clones in this sample may be carry-over from other donors' samples. The CDR3 runs from the conserved cysteine through the conserved F or W. A D gene is named only where the DNA matches it firmly. Some rows have no size entry. The others give once, few or many, or a class for an expanded clone.

>TRBV20-1|TRBJ2-2|many|-
TGCAGTGCCACGGTGGCGACCGGGGAGCTGTTTTTT
CSATVATGELFF
>TRBV18|TRBJ2-3|many|TRBD2
TGTGCCAGCTCATCCTGGACTAGCGCAGGCTCAGATACGCAGTATTTT
CASSSWTSAGSDTQYF
>TRBV28|TRBJ2-7|many|TRBD1
TGTGCCAGCAGTAGCCCTCTGGGACAGGGGGTCTCCTACGAGCAGTACTTC
CASSSPLGQGVSYEQYF
>TRBV19|TRBJ2-7|many|TRBD2
TGTGCCAGTAGTAACCCGGGGACTAGCGGGACATACGAGCAGTACTTC
CASSNPGTSGTYEQYF
>TRBV19|TRBJ2-1|many|-
TGTGCCAGCGTTCCTAGCGCTATCTCCTACAATGAGCAGTTCTTC
CASVPSAISYNEQFF
>TRBV3-1|TRBJ1-1|many|-
TGTGCCAGCAGCCTGGGTACGTGGGGAGGTGAAGCTTTCTTT
CASSLGTWGGEAFF
>TRBV20-1|TRBJ1-2|-|TRBD1
TGCAGTGCTACAAAGACAGGGGGTTCGCATGGCTACACCTTC
CSATKTGGSHGYTF
>TRBV2|TRBJ2-1|many|-
TGTGCCAGCGTTACCGGAGAATTAAAAAATGAGCAGTTCTTC
CASVTGELKNEQFF
>TRBV4-1|TRBJ2-7|medium-sized|-
TGCGCCAGCAGCCACAGACACTCCGTCTCCTACGAGCAGTACTTC
CASSHRHSVSYEQYF
>TRBV7-6|TRBJ1-6|many|-
TGTGCCAGCAGCTTCGACTATAATTCACCCCTCCACTTT
CASSFDYNSPLHF
>TRBV7-2|TRBJ2-1|-|-
TGTGCCAGCAGCTTAGCCGGGCACCCGGTCAATGAGCAGTTCTTC
CASSLAGHPVNEQFF
>TRBV27|TRBJ2-3|many|TRBD2
TGTGCCAGCACCAGACGGACTAGCGGGAGTTTTGGCACAGATACGCAGTATTTT
CASTRRTSGSFGTDTQYF
>TRBV3-1|TRBJ2-5|-|TRBD2
TGTGCCAGCAGCCAAGTAGCGGGGGACCGGGAGACCCAGTACTTC
CASSQVAGDRETQYF
>TRBV11-2|TRBJ1-2|many|TRBD1
TGTGCCAGCAGCGCGGACAGGAACTATGGCTACACCTTC
CASSADRNYGYTF
>TRBV28|TRBJ2-7|few|-
TGTGCCAGCAGCACCTACGGGACCTTTCGCTACGAGCAGTACTTC
CASSTYGTFRYEQYF
>TRBV6-1|TRBJ2-7|medium-sized|TRBD1
TGTGCCAGCAGTAGATTCGCCGGGACAGGGGGCGAGCAGTACTTC
CASSRFAGTGGEQYF
>TRBV2|TRBJ2-7|few|-
TGTGCAAGCAGTTCTGACGCCGGTGGGGAGCAGTACTTC
CASSSDAGGEQYF
>TRBV15|TRBJ1-1|many|-
TGTGCCACCAGCTCGCCTAACACTGAAGCTTTCTTT
CATSSPNTEAFF
>TRBV20-1|TRBJ2-7|many|-
TGCAGTGCCGAGCTTAGCTACGAGCAGTACTTC
CSAELSYEQYF
>TRBV9|TRBJ1-3|once|-
TGTGCCAGCAGCGTTGGCCGGGGAAGGCTAGGCTCTGGAAACACCATATATTTT
CASSVGRGRLGSGNTIYF
>TRBV20-1|TRBJ2-5|many|-
TGCAGTGCTAGGATGAACAGGGTGTCAGAGACCCAGTACTTC
CSARMNRVSETQYF
>TRBV27|TRBJ1-6|medium-sized|-
TGTGCCAGCAGTTTACAGGCAATTTCACCCCTCCACTTT
CASSLQAISPLHF
>TRBV29-1|TRBJ2-1|many|-
TGCAGCGTTGAACTCGGCAATCGGGGTGAGCAGTTCTTC
CSVELGNRGEQFF
>TRBV6-4|TRBJ2-3|few|-
TGTGCCAGCAGTAACTCCCCCGGAGCAGATATGCAGTATTTT
CASSNSPGADMQYF
>TRBV20-1|TRBJ2-7|medium-sized|-
TGCAGTGCTAGGGGGACGACAGACTACGAGCAGTACTTC
CSARGTTDYEQYF
>TRBV7-6|TRBJ2-5|many|-
TGTGCCAGCAGCGCTACTACCTACGGGACCCAGTACTTC
CASSATTYGTQYF
>TRBV10-3|TRBJ2-7|few|-
TGTGCCACCCGCGGCCCCGGGACATGGTGCTACGAGCAGTACTTC
CATRGPGTWCYEQYF
>TRBV6-2/TRBV6-3|TRBJ2-2|many|-
TGTGCCAGCAGTTTGACAGCGGGTCCCGCCGGGGAGCTGTTTTTT
CASSLTAGPAGELFF
>TRBV15|TRBJ2-1|many|-
TGTGCCACCAGCAGAGGTGGAGGGCTGTTCGACAATGAGCAGTTCTTC
CATSRGGGLFDNEQFF
>TRBV20-1|TRBJ1-1|-|-
TGCAGTGCTAGGCGCAAAGGGTCGACGAACACTGAAGCTTTCTTT
CSARRKGSTNTEAFF
>TRBV20-1|TRBJ2-1|many|-
TGCAGTGCTAGAGTCGACCCGAACGCCCCCAAAAGCTCCTACAATGAGCAGTTCTTC
CSARVDPNAPKSSYNEQFF
>TRBV30|TRBJ2-2|-|-
TGTGCCTGGAACTTCCGGGATTATACCACCGGGGAGCTGTTTTTT
CAWNFRDYTTGELFF
>TRBV6-1|TRBJ1-2|-|-
TGTGCCCTGGGTGGGCCTTACTATGGCTACACCTTC
CALGGPYYGYTF
>TRBV20-1|TRBJ2-7|-|TRBD2
TGCAGTGCTAGTAGCGGGTTCTACGAGCAGTACTTC
CSASSGFYEQYF
>TRBV18|TRBJ1-6|-|-
TGTGCCAGCGGCGCCGTGGATAATTCACCCCTCCACTTT
CASGAVDNSPLHF
>TRBV6-2/TRBV6-3|TRBJ2-1|few|-
TGTGCCAGCAGATTACTTTTCAATGAGCAGTTCTTC
CASRLLFNEQFF
>TRBV30|TRBJ2-2|-|-
TGTGCCTGGAGTGTACTAGCTGGAGGCCCCGGGGAGCTGTTTTTT
CAWSVLAGGPGELFF
>TRBV20-1|TRBJ2-3|many|TRBD2
TGCAGTGCTAGAGATTCCCGAACTTCTAGCGGGAGGGCCGGAACAGATACGCAGTATTTT
CSARDSRTSSGRAGTDTQYF
>TRBV19|TRBJ1-2|many|-
TGTGCCAGTAGGGCGCCGGGGGATAGTAACTATGGCTACACCTTC
CASRAPGDSNYGYTF
>TRBV6-1|TRBJ1-5|medium-sized|TRBD1
TGTGCCAGCAGTGAAGGGACAGGGGGCCAGCCCCAGCATTTT
CASSEGTGGQPQHF
>TRBV5-4|TRBJ2-5|many|-
TGTGCCAGCAGCTTGGTTTTCCAGCAAGATACCCAGTACTTC
CASSLVFQQDTQYF
>TRBV28|TRBJ2-1|many|-
TGTGCCAGCAGTTTAATTCGGGTGACAAATGAGCAGTTCTTC
CASSLIRVTNEQFF
>TRBV6-6|TRBJ2-7|medium-sized|TRBD2
TGTGCCAGCAGTTATGCGACTAGCGGGAGGTCCCCCTACGAGCAGTACTTC
CASSYATSGRSPYEQYF
>TRBV28|TRBJ1-2|medium-sized|-
TGTGCCAGCAGTTTACCCAGGGTGGGCATCTATGGCTACACCTTC
CASSLPRVGIYGYTF
>TRBV6-1|TRBJ2-7|few|-
TGTTCCAGCATCTACAGGCAGACCGGGGGCGAGCAGTACTTC
CSSIYRQTGGEQYF
>TRBV30|TRBJ1-6|-|TRBD1
TGTGCCTGGAGTTTTCGGGACAGTCAAATTTCACCCCTCCACTTT
CAWSFRDSQISPLHF
>TRBV12-3/TRBV12-4|TRBJ2-4|many|-
TGTGCCAGCAGTCCTGACACATACAAAAACATTCAGTACTTC
CASSPDTYKNIQYF
>TRBV5-1|TRBJ1-1|-|-
TGCGCCAGCAGCCCAAGCCCATGGAGAAACCTTGAAGCTTTCTTT
CASSPSPWRNLEAFF
>TRBV11-1|TRBJ2-2|many|-
TGTGCCAGCAGCCCCACCCGGACGGTGAACACCGGGGAGCTGTTTTTT
CASSPTRTVNTGELFF
>TRBV18|TRBJ2-7|many|-
TGTGCCAGCTCACCCACACGGGGGAACGAGCAGTACTTC
CASSPTRGNEQYF
>TRBV28|TRBJ1-6|medium-sized|-
TGTGCCAGCAGCCCCGCCCGACGGTCGTTCAATTCACCCCTCCACTTT
CASSPARRSFNSPLHF
>TRBV20-1|TRBJ1-6|medium-sized|-
TGCAGTGCTAGAGCCGGTTCGGGGGATAATTCACCCCTCCACTTT
CSARAGSGDNSPLHF
>TRBV6-5|TRBJ2-5|many|TRBD1
TGTGCCAGCAGTTACCACAGGGGGTACCAAGAGACCCAGTACTTC
CASSYHRGYQETQYF
>TRBV12-3/TRBV12-4|TRBJ2-1|few|-
TGTGCCAGCACCGAGGGGAGCGTGTTTCACAATGAGCAGTTCTTC
CASTEGSVFHNEQFF
>TRBV6-1|TRBJ2-3|many|-
TGTGCCAGCAGTGAGGCCACAGATACGCAGTATTTT
CASSEATDTQYF
>TRBV29-1|TRBJ2-2|many|-
TGCAGCGTTGGAACTTTGAACACCGGGGAGCTGTTTTTT
CSVGTLNTGELFF
>TRBV11-3|TRBJ1-1|many|-
TGTGCCAGCAGCTTTGGGCAGGGCTTAGAAGCTTTCTTT
CASSFGQGLEAFF
>TRBV7-2|TRBJ1-5|many|-
TGTGCCAGCAGCGATCGGGGCGGGGAATATCAGCCCCAGCATTTT
CASSDRGGEYQPQHF